This is a list of T cell receptor beta chains from one sample in a study of T cell repertoires in cytomegalovirus infection. TCRdb redid the calling of the reads with MiXCR, one entry per CDR3 protein. The table includes around 300,000 distinct CDR3 sequences, 8% to 10% detected once. Sequenced sample: PBMCs. These receptors came from a human donor in good health (CMV status not recorded). Some clones in this sample may be carry-over from other donors' samples. CDR3s include the opening cysteine and the closing phenylalanine or tryptophan. Each record gives: D gene, J gene, V gene, clone size, CDR3 DNA, CDR3 protein. D genes are given only for firm matches. For some rows the clone size is stated as once, few or many, or as a class when expanded; others skip it.

D gene: NA
J gene: TRBJ1-2
V gene: TRBV11-1
clone size: many
CDR3 DNA: TGTGCCAGCAGCCTTGCGAGGAATTCCAACTATGGCTACACCTTC
CDR3 protein: CASSLARNSNYGYTF

D gene: NA
J gene: TRBJ2-7
V gene: TRBV5-6
clone size: few
CDR3 DNA: TGTGCCAGCAGCCTGGGGACCAACGACAACGAGCAGTACTTC
CDR3 protein: CASSLGTNDNEQYF

D gene: NA
J gene: TRBJ1-2
V gene: TRBV24-1
clone size: few
CDR3 DNA: TGTGCCACCAGTGGTGGACGGTATACCTATGGCTACACCTTC
CDR3 protein: CATSGGRYTYGYTF

D gene: NA
J gene: TRBJ2-1
V gene: TRBV28
clone size: NA
CDR3 DNA: TGTGCCAGCAGTTGGGGGGCCGTCAATGAGCAGTTCTTC
CDR3 protein: CASSWGAVNEQFF

D gene: NA
J gene: TRBJ1-4
V gene: TRBV5-5
clone size: few
CDR3 DNA: TGTGCCAGCAGCTTGTCGGCAGTTAATGAAAAACTGTTTTTT
CDR3 protein: CASSLSAVNEKLFF

D gene: NA
J gene: TRBJ2-1
V gene: TRBV7-6
clone size: many
CDR3 DNA: TGTGCCAGCAGCTTCCGGCTAGGGAGCGGCAATGAGCAGTTCTTC
CDR3 protein: CASSFRLGSGNEQFF

D gene: NA
J gene: TRBJ1-5
V gene: TRBV7-2
clone size: many
CDR3 DNA: TGTGCCAGCAGCTCCGTGGGGGCCCCTAGCAATCAGCCCCAGCATTTT
CDR3 protein: CASSSVGAPSNQPQHF

D gene: NA
J gene: TRBJ1-2
V gene: TRBV7-2
clone size: many
CDR3 DNA: TGTGCCAGCAGCTTAAGGGAACACGGGCTTGGCTACACCTTC
CDR3 protein: CASSLREHGLGYTF

D gene: TRBD1
J gene: TRBJ1-2
V gene: TRBV30
clone size: few
CDR3 DNA: TGTGCCTGGCAGGGACAGAGCTATGGCTACACCTTC
CDR3 protein: CAWQGQSYGYTF

D gene: TRBD1
J gene: TRBJ1-1
V gene: TRBV7-6
clone size: few
CDR3 DNA: TGTGCCAGCAGCTTCGGAGGGACAGGGGTAGGGAACACTGAAGCTTTCTTT
CDR3 protein: CASSFGGTGVGNTEAFF

D gene: TRBD1
J gene: TRBJ1-1
V gene: TRBV7-6
clone size: NA
CDR3 DNA: TGTGCCAGCAGACCCCGACAGGGGGCTATGAACACTGAAGCTTACTTT
CDR3 protein: CASRPRQGAMNTEAYF

D gene: NA
J gene: TRBJ1-5
V gene: TRBV9
clone size: NA
CDR3 DNA: TGTGCCAGCAGCGTAGATTGGGGACATATTAATCAGCCCCAGCATTTT
CDR3 protein: CASSVDWGHINQPQHF

D gene: TRBD1
J gene: TRBJ2-1
V gene: TRBV10-3
clone size: few
CDR3 DNA: TGTGCCATCAGTGGACAGGGTAGTTTCAATGAGCAGTTCTTC
CDR3 protein: CAISGQGSFNEQFF

D gene: TRBD1
J gene: TRBJ1-2
V gene: TRBV29-1
clone size: few
CDR3 DNA: TGCAGCGTCGTAGCCTGGGTTGGGACAGGGCAAGGGGGCTACACCTTC
CDR3 protein: CSVVAWVGTGQGGYTF

D gene: NA
J gene: TRBJ2-7
V gene: TRBV7-6
clone size: NA
CDR3 DNA: TGTGCCAGCAGCTTTAATACCGCTGCTGCCGAGCAGTACTTC
CDR3 protein: CASSFNTAAAEQYF

D gene: TRBD1
J gene: TRBJ2-1
V gene: TRBV11-1
clone size: many
CDR3 DNA: TGTGCCAGCAGCCCTAAGAGGGACAGCAGCAATGAGCAGTTCTTC
CDR3 protein: CASSPKRDSSNEQFF

D gene: TRBD2
J gene: TRBJ2-7
V gene: TRBV6-5
clone size: NA
CDR3 DNA: TGTGCCAGCAGTCGAGCGGGAGTCGGGGAGCAGTACTTC
CDR3 protein: CASSRAGVGEQYF

D gene: TRBD2
J gene: TRBJ2-7
V gene: TRBV19
clone size: few
CDR3 DNA: TGTGCCAGTAGTATTCTTACTAGCGGGGCCTACGAGCAGTACTTC
CDR3 protein: CASSILTSGAYEQYF